This T cell receptor beta chain is drawn from a study of T cells in Graves' hyperthyroidism and ophthalmopathy (dated by TCRdb to between 2019 and 2020). Broadly, across the study: TCR V-J signatures able to tell the groups apart were searched for in a discovery cohort of about a hundred patients, of whom more than 40 had Graves' ophthalmopathy and about 60 had stable Graves' hyperthyroidism. An independent validation cohort of under 20 hyperthyroidism patients and 17 patients who later progressed to ophthalmopathy tested prospective prediction of ophthalmopathy. The 95 to 100 discovery patients were randomly divided into training and test sets at a 7:3 ratio. Thyroid tissue and blood T-cell repertoires from six Graves' hyperthyroidism patients were also compared in the study. Following sampling, methimazole starting at 30 mg daily was given to hyperthyroidism patients, and high-dose intravenous methylprednisolone was given to ophthalmopathy patients. The paper reports TCR Vbeta CDR3 sequencing of approximately 140 peripheral blood samples: 43 ophthalmopathy, fewer than 85 hyperthyroidism and 17 progressor patients.

TCR beta CDR3 regions were amplified from RNA transcripts. For the first round of RT-PCR on the TCR CDR3, the HTBI primer set was used together with the Qiagen OneStep RT-PCR kit. A second multiplex PCR round built the libraries, followed by size selection and purification. The libraries were sequenced on an Illumina HiSeq2000 using paired-end 100 bp reads. The study's own analysis went as follows. SOAPnuke was used to process the raw data, removing reads that contained adapters or uncalled bases, had a mean Phred below 15, or lacked an exact match to the constant primer or identifier. COPE v1.2.5 was used to merge high-quality paired reads, and clonotypes were defined as unique nucleotide sequences. Clonotypes were aligned to IMGT TRBV, TRBD and TRBJ reference segments using MiTCR v1.1. Only V-J combinations with frequency above 0.0001, covering approximately 99% of repertoires, were analysed. The TCS score was defined as the ratio of F50 (clonal expansion) to E x V (chaos), calculated using BLOSUM62-based TCRdist between CDR3 peptides within each V-J. Welch's t-statistics and random forest reduced some 510 V-J features to 10 to 15, which were used in a naive Bayes classifier (R e1071). Thyroid-blood repertoire similarity was quantified with the Morisita-Horn index. TCRdb reworked the public reads: Q25 trimming with fastp, MiXCR clone assembly, productive beta chains retained. Rows merge per CDR3 protein into single entries with the most common DNA and genes. The V and J calls were not made by the authors but by TCRdb's processing. The sample profile shows about 570,000 distinct CDR3 sequences; about half of them were found once. 15% to 20% of the sample comes from the top ten.

Study-level results and caveats: In cross-validation, a model built on a 13 V-J signature told ophthalmopathy apart from stable hyperthyroidism with roughly 87% sensitivity and roughly 83% specificity, and in testing the same model reached 80%/75%. Most expanded thyroid clonotypes (frequency above 0.001) were also detected in blood, suggesting blood repertoires may reflect thyroid immune responses. No statistical method was used to fix the sample size in advance, and group allocation was not hidden from the investigators. In validation, the model predicted progression to ophthalmopathy with just under 71% sensitivity and 72% to 85% specificity, a median of 6.5 months before onset.

The CDR3 sequence holds 13 residues, the cysteine and phenylalanine included. Only the CDR3 part of the read is kept: 39 bases, read in frame from the first base. CDR1 SGHDT and CDR2 YYEEEE were looked up in the germline V gene. Relative to germline, V is 5 bases shorter and J is 2 bases shorter, with 11 bases between their ends. Note on this clonotype: No cognate antigen has been identified for it. Base-call qualities are not available, and no considerably larger clone is one nucleotide away.

Patients with uncontrolled infections, other autoimmune diseases, pregnancy or lactation were excluded. Diagnoses were established on the basis of clinical symptoms, serum thyroxine and TRAb, thyroid ultrasound, and orbital computed tomography. Total RNA was extracted using Trizol reagent, and RNA quality was assessed on an Agilent 2100 Bioanalyzer. This sequence was found in an adult woman with Graves' disease, either hyperthyroidism or ophthalmopathy (not recorded which). The chain is encoded by TRBV5-6 joined to TRBJ2-7; TRBD2 might be the D gene, on 5 matching bases. Material: peripheral blood or thyroid tissue (not recorded which). Read as DNA, the sequence is TGTGCCAGCAGGTACGAGGAGGCCTACGAGCAGTACTTC. This codes for CASRYEEAYEQYF.